The clone carrying this T cell receptor (beta chain) was counted ten times or more. The target antigen is unknown. The data stem from a study of T cells in Graves' hyperthyroidism and ophthalmopathy. Amplified TCR beta CDR3 regions came from RNA transcripts. HTBI primers drove first-round RT-PCR of the TCR CDR3. Using its own MiXCR run on the multiplex PCR reads, TCRdb lists one record per CDR3 protein. This repertoire shows 690,000 or so distinct CDR3 sequences, around 19% found once; its top ten account for approximately 16%. The CDR3 sequence is 14 residues long. Germline V CDR1 and CDR2: MNHEY, SMNVEV (reference sequence). V gave up 3 bases and J gave up 5 bases, with 11 bases separating them. Patients were excluded for uncontrolled infection, other autoimmune disease, pregnancy or lactation. General study points: The majority of expanded thyroid clonotypes above 0.001 also appeared in blood.

The rearrangement uses TRBV27 and TRBJ1-5, with no clear D. The sequence came from a woman aged 50 to 65 with Graves' hyperthyroidism that later progressed to Graves' ophthalmopathy. The sequenced sample consisted of blood. CDR3 residues: CASSFAGGDQPQHF. The DNA of the CDR3 is TGTGCCAGCAGTTTCGCGGGTGGGGATCAGCCCCAGCATTTT.